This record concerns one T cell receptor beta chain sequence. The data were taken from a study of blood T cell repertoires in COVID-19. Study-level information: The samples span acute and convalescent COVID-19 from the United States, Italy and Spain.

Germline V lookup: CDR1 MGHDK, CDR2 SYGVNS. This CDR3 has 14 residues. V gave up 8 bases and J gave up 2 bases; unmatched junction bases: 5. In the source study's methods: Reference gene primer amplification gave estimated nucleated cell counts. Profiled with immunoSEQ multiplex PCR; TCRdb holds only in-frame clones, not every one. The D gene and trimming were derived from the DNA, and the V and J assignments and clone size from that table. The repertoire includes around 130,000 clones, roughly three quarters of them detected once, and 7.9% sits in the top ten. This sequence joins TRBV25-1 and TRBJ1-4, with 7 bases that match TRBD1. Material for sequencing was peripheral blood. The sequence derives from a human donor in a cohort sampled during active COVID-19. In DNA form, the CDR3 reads TGTGCCAGCCGGCACAGGGGCACTAATGAAAAACTGTTTTTT. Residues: CASRHRGTNEKLFF. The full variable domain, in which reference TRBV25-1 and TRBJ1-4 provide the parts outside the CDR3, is EADIYQTPRYLVIGTGKKITLECSQTMGHDKMYWYQQDPGMELHLIHYSYGVNSTEKGDLSSESTVSRIRTEHFPLTLESARPSHTSQYLCASRHRGTNEKLFFGSGTQLSVL.